This record looks at one TCR beta chain sequence and its context. What it recognizes is unknown. This sample is part of a study of OX40 agonist ivuxolimab in advanced cancers. Overall study context: Ivuxolimab was delivered to patients intravenously every 2 weeks at doses spanning 0.01 to 10 mg/kg. Three individuals attained partial responses, comprising one hepatocellular carcinoma case and two cutaneous melanoma cases.

Profiled with immunoSEQ multiplex PCR; TCRdb holds only in-frame clones, not every one. The data show tens of thousands of clones, roughly 80% seen once. Study-level results: Partly responding patients at 0.1-3.0 mg/kg showed some of the smallest clonal expansion.

V lost 4 bases, J lost 7 bases, and 14 bases lay in between. The CDR3 is 14 residues long. CDR1 is MDHEN, CDR2 SYDVKM, per germline. The chain recombines TRBV28 with TRBJ2-1; D is perhaps TRBD1 (5 bases). Sample: CD4+ or CD8+ T cells sorted from blood, taken in a trial of the OX40 agonist ivuxolimab. This clonotype originated in an adult with an advanced solid tumor such as melanoma, head and neck, liver or kidney cancer. CDR3 bases: TGTGCCAGCAGTTCGGACACCAGGGTAAATGAGCAGTTCTTC. Its translation is CASSSDTRVNEQFF. Drawing the rest from reference TRBV28 and TRBJ2-1, the complete variable domain is DVKVTQSSRYLVKRTGEKVFLECVQDMDHENMFWYRQDPGLGLRLIYFSYDVKMKEKGDIPEGYSVSREKKERFSLILESASTNQTSMYLCASSSDTRVNEQFFGPGTRLTVL.